The 18 T cell receptor beta chains given below trace back to one sample, sequenced in a study of shared clonotypes between healthy human individuals. Clones were sequenced by immunoSEQ multiplex PCR, and TCRdb holds only the in-frame ones, with some missing. The sample lists 2 million to 2.5 million clones; around 95% were seen once. The sequenced material came from naive CD4+ T cells sorted from blood. Stated subset: CD45RA+ positively selected. The receptors come from a man younger than 35 in good health.

This chain connects TRBV11-2 to TRBJ2-3, with D maybe TRBD1 (6 bases). Germline-derived CDR1 and CDR2 are SGHAT and FQNNGV. The length of the CDR3 is 17 residues. Trimming removed 0 bases at V and 2 bases at J, with 15 bases between. CDR3 nucleotides: TGTGCCAGCAGCTTAGATCGGGTGGCAGGGGCCACAGATACGCAGTATTTT. Translated, it gives CASSLDRVAGATDTQYF.

The chain carries TRBV19 and TRBJ1-1; TRBD1 agrees at 7 bases. The CDR3 loop spans 11 amino acids. Germline V CDR1 and CDR2: LNHDA, SQIVND (reference sequence). J lost 11 bases, V lost 3 bases, and 3 bases had no gene match. CDR3 sequence reads: CASSIRQGAFF. Here the CDR3 DNA reads TGTGCCAGTAGTATCCGACAGGGCGCTTTCTTT.

The chain recombines TRBV5-1 with TRBJ2-1; either TRBD1 or TRBD2 may supply D (5 bases each). The V gene lost 5 bases and the J gene lost 7 bases, with 16 bases spanning the gap. The CDR3 consists of 14 residues. In germline, CDR1 is SGHRS, CDR2 YFSETQ. CDR3 sequence (DNA): TGCGCCAGCAGTAGGGCGCCGGGGCGGAATGAGCAGTTCTTC. Translation gives CASSRAPGRNEQFF.

J is TRBJ1-5 and V is TRBV5-6, with 8 bases lining up with TRBD1. CDR3 length: 17 residues. Losses at the gene ends were 0 bases for V and 0 bases for J; bases not matched to a gene: 5. CDR1 is SGHDT and CDR2 is YYEEEE in the germline V gene. The CDR3 spells CASSLAGQGHSNQPQHF. DNA for the CDR3: TGTGCCAGCAGCTTGGCCGGACAGGGACATAGCAATCAGCCCCAGCATTTT.

This clone was picked up one time. The chain recombines TRBV5-1 with TRBJ2-7; TRBD2 agrees at 12 bases. Germline CDR1 reads SGHRS; CDR2 reads YFSETQ. The CDR3 contains 17 residues. With V trimmed by 3 bases and J by 1 base, 8 bases remained unmatched. The CDR3 loop is CASSSGLTSGGSYEQYF. The CDR3 DNA reads as TGCGCCAGCAGCTCCGGATTAACTAGCGGGGGGTCCTACGAGCAGTACTTC. Full variable domain (missing parts from reference TRBV5-1 and TRBJ2-7): KAGVTQTPRYLIKTRGQQVTLSCSPISGHRSVSWYQQTPGQGLQFLFEYFSETQRNKGNFPGRFSGRQFSNSRSEMNVSTLELGDSALYLCASSSGLTSGGSYEQYFGPGTRLTVT.

With respect to this clone: The sample carries other DNA sequences with the same CDR3. This chain uses TRBV6-6 with TRBJ1-1, with 8 nucleotides matching TRBD1. Germline assignment: CDR1 MNHNY and CDR2 SVGAGI (reference sequence). The length of the CDR3 is 13 residues. V was pared by 6 bases and J by 5 bases, with 5 bases of the junction left unmatched. CDR3 in DNA: TGTGCCAGCAGCCCCAGGGGGCCGACTGAAGCTTTCTTT. Translation gives CASSPRGPTEAFF.

The CDR3, as DNA: TGTGCCAGCAGCCCAACGCCCGGGACAGGGGGCATCGTCAATCAGCCCCAGCATTTT. It is translated as CASSPTPGTGGIVNQPQHF. The genes are TRBV7-3 and TRBJ1-5; 12 positions match TRBD1. The CDR3 totals 19 residues. Per the germline V gene, CDR1 is SGHTA and CDR2 is FQGTGA. V lost 5 bases, J lost 3 bases, and 14 bases stayed unmatched.

The J gene is TRBJ1-2, the V gene TRBV13; D call uncertain. Germline loops: CDR1 PRHDT, CDR2 FYEKMQ (reference sequence). CDR3 size: 13 residues. Trimming left V 5 bases short and J 2 bases short, with 9 bases between. CDR3 in DNA: TGTGCCAGCAGCCGAGAGGGAAACTATGGCTACACCTTC. Its protein is CASSREGNYGYTF. The full variable domain, in which reference TRBV13 and TRBJ1-2 provide the parts outside the CDR3, is AAGVIQSPRHLIKEKRETATLKCYPIPRHDTVYWYQQGPGQDPQFLISFYEKMQSDKGSIPDRFSAQQFSDYHSELNMSSLELGDSALYFCASSREGNYGYTFGSGTRLTVV.

The rearrangement joins TRBV30 to TRBJ2-7; the D is unclear. Per the germline V gene, CDR1 is GTSNPN and CDR2 is SVGIG (reference sequence). The CDR3 contains 14 residues. V was cut by 1 base and J by 2 bases, with 12 bases left in between. The chain's CDR3 is CAWSGPGGAYEQYF. CDR3 nucleotides: TGTGCCTGGAGTGGCCCGGGCGGAGCCTACGAGCAGTACTTC.

The rearrangement uses TRBV7-3 and TRBJ2-1, with D unclear. V lost 6 bases to trimming and J lost 8 bases, with 23 bases between them. CDR1 and CDR2 from the germline V gene are SGHTA and FQGTGA. The CDR3 length is 16 residues. The CDR3 DNA follows: TGTGCCAGCAGACCCTCGGGCCAAAGCCCAGCGTATGAGCAGTTCTTC. Translated, it gives CASRPSGQSPAYEQFF.

V and J are TRBV5-1 and TRBJ2-1, with 9 bases aligning to TRBD2. V lost 4 bases, J lost 8 bases, and 4 bases stayed unmatched. The CDR3 sequence is 13 residues long. Germline values: CDR1 SGHRS, CDR2 YFSETQ. The CDR3: CASSLAGGYEQFF. Here the CDR3 DNA reads TGCGCCAGCAGCCTTGCGGGAGGGTATGAGCAGTTCTTC.

This chain links TRBV6-6 with TRBJ1-1; D is uncertain. Germline CDR1 MNHNY, CDR2 SVGAGI (reference sequence). CDR3 length equals 11 residues. V lost 8 bases and J lost 3, with 7 bases in between. The CDR3 DNA reads TGTGCCAGCGGTAGGGACACTGAAGCTTTCTTT. Protein product: CASGRDTEAFF.

The rearrangement joins TRBV10-3 to TRBJ2-5, with 11 bases that match TRBD2. This CDR3 spans 16 amino acids. The germline V gene encodes CDR1 ENHRY and CDR2 SYGVKD. The V segment lost 6 bases and the J segment 0 bases; nucleotides outside the gene matches: 6. CDR3 coding DNA: TGTGCCATCAGACCGCGGACTAGCGGGTACCAAGAGACCCAGTACTTC. This gives the protein CAIRPRTSGYQETQYF.

The V call is TRBV7-1, the J call TRBJ2-7; D is possibly TRBD2 (6 bases). TRBV7-1 is sorted into the ORF group, with uncertain function. Trimming left V 5 bases short and J 0 bases short, with 8 bases between. CDR3 size: 13 residues. Written as DNA, the CDR3 is TGTGCCAGCAGCGGAGGGATCTCCTACGAGCAGTACTTC. Translation gives CASSGGISYEQYF.

Details on this clone: This specimen includes other DNA sequences encoding the same CDR3. This chain joins TRBV5-6 and TRBJ1-1; D gene ambiguous. The V gene lost 0 bases and the J gene lost 2 bases, with 5 bases spanning the gap. This CDR3 is 13 amino acids long. CDR1 SGHDT and CDR2 YYEEEE come from the germline V gene. The CDR3 coding sequence is TGTGCCAGCAGCTTGGCGGGCAACACTGAAGCTTTCTTT. Its translation is CASSLAGNTEAFF.

The V gene is TRBV4-3, the J gene TRBJ1-2; no clear D. CDR3 length: 17 residues. Trimming stripped 0 bases from V and 4 bases from J, with 18 bases between. The V gene's germline CDR1 is LGHNA and CDR2 YSLEER. CDR3: CASSQDLYLNGPYGYTF. In nucleotides, the CDR3 is TGCGCCAGCAGCCAAGATCTCTACCTTAATGGACCCTATGGCTACACCTTC.

This chain links TRBV28 with TRBJ1-4, with D perhaps matching TRBD1 (6 bases). V lost 7 bases to trimming and J lost 0 bases, with 9 bases between them. The CDR3 runs 14 residues. Germline V gene sequence: CDR1 MDHEN, CDR2 SYDVKM. Written as DNA, the CDR3 is TGTGCCAGCATACAGGGTGCAACTAATGAAAAACTGTTTTTT. Translated: CASIQGATNEKLFF.

The sample holds one count of this clone. This sequence joins TRBV5-1 and TRBJ1-3; D is undetermined. Germline loops: CDR1 SGHRS, CDR2 YFSETQ. Trimming stripped 2 bases from V and 2 bases from J, with 5 bases between. This CDR3 contains 13 residues. The CDR3, as DNA: TGCGCCAGCAGCTTCTCTGCTGGAAACACCATATATTTT. Protein sequence: CASSFSAGNTIYF.